The text below deals with one T cell receptor (beta chain). The CDR3 runs to 17 residues. The ends lost 0 bases at V and 4 bases at J; junction bases unmatched: 12. Germline loops: CDR1 GTSNPN, CDR2 SVGIG (reference sequence). The entry originates in a study of blood T cells in healthy people across ages. The authors ran a second PCR of about 6 to 11 cycles using a sample-barcoded 5' primer and a J-beta primer mix. One entry per CDR3 protein results from TCRdb running MiXCR on the 5' RACE reads. Found here are around 900,000 distinct CDR3 sequences, 29% of them singletons; the top ten hold around a sixth.

J is TRBJ2-1 and V is TRBV30; 7 bases fit TRBD1. The sample taken for sequencing was blood. The sequence was obtained from a woman aged 80 or over in good health. Written as DNA, the CDR3 is TGTGCCTGGAGTGTAACTCTAACGGGACAGAGTTACAATGAGCAGTTCTTC. Translating it yields CAWSVTLTGQSYNEQFF.